This T cell receptor beta chain was profiled in a study of T-cell reconstitution after alpha-beta-depleted transplantation in children. Looked up from germline, CDR1 is KGHDR and CDR2 is SFDVKD. This CDR3 spans 14 amino acids. After removal of 4 bases from V and 4 bases from J, the junction contained 3 bases not matched to a gene. Study results and limitations: Roughly two months post-transplant, alpha-beta T cells reportedly originated from several hundred graft clones that had expanded.

This clonotype was counted at least ten times. Antigen: not known. The TCRbeta library was prepared with unique molecular identifiers. TCRdb itself ran the PCR reads through MiXCR, one entry per CDR3 protein. Of roughly 30,000 distinct CDR3 sequences detected, roughly 6.7% appear once; the ten largest clones hold over 20%. The TCR was taken from a child under three years old who had a stem cell transplant for acute myeloid leukemia, so the T cells may come from the graft donor. The starting material was peripheral blood, obtained 60 days after TCRalphabeta/CD19-depleted stem cell transplant. The V call is TRBV24-1, the J call TRBJ2-5; 9 positions agree with TRBD1. The CDR3 DNA is TGTGCCACCAGTGACCCGACAGGGGGAGAGACCCAGTACTTC. Translation: CATSDPTGGETQYF.